One sample yielded the 10 T cell receptor beta chains listed below, sequenced in a study of CD8+ T cells in alopecia areata. Pooled cells of cutaneous lymph node origin were sorted on CD4, CD8alpha, NKG2D, NKG2ACE and other markers. It was cDNA, reverse transcribed from extracted RNA, that served as the sequencing template. Assay: immunoSEQ multiplex PCR; the TCRdb copy retains only in-frame clones and omits some. The sample holds more than 250,000 clones, and no clone turns up only once. The sample taken for sequencing was CD4+ T cells sorted from a lymph node. All receptors come from a C3H/HeJ mouse with alopecia areata. The MHC haplotype of this mouse line is H2-k.

As for this clone: Gene names denote mouse genes. Read data end 4 residues before the CDR3 end; the end is taken from the germline J gene. The gene calls are TRBV14 and TRBJ2-4; D not resolved. The V end was cut by 1 base, the J end by 2 bases, with 5 bases between. This CDR3 spans 13 amino acids. Germline V gene sequence: CDR1 SGHDT, CDR2 FRDEAV. The CDR3: CASSFTSQNTLYF. CDR3 DNA, as far as it was read: TGTGCCAGCAGTTTCACATCTCAAAAC.

Remarks on this clone: Mouse names are used for the genes. The CDR3 goes on 4 residues after the read ends, and that part is filled in from the germline J gene. V and J are TRBV19 and TRBJ2-4; no reliable D call. CDR3 length: 14 residues. V shed 5 bases and J shed 0 bases, with 10 bases lying between them. CDR1 and CDR2 (germline): FNHDT, SITEND (reference sequence). The DNA read from the CDR3 is TGTGCCAGCAGCCTTGACATTAGTCAAAAC. Translated: CASSLDISQN. From start to end, the CDR3 is CASSLDISQNTLYF.

This clone has just a few counts. The gene names given are mouse names. Read sequence stops 4 residues before the CDR3 end, and the germline J gene provides the missing end. V and J are TRBV19 and TRBJ2-3; D perhaps matches TRBD2 (6 bases). V lost 1 base to trimming and J lost 0 bases, with 12 bases between them. CDR1 and CDR2 (germline): FNHDT, SITEND (reference sequence). CDR3 length: 16 residues. The CDR3 bases that were read are TGTGCCAGCAGTATATTGTGGGGGTCTAGTGCAGAA. This codes for CASSILWGSSAE. The CDR3, in full, reads CASSILWGSSAETLYF.

This clone occurred a few times. The genes are named according to mouse. The read falls 4 residues short of the CDR3 end, and the missing part is taken from the germline J gene. The rearrangement joins TRBV29 to TRBJ2-4, with 9 bases aligning to TRBD1. Looked up from germline, CDR1 is MSHET and CDR2 is SYDVDS. This CDR3 is 13 amino acids long. The covered CDR3 bases are TGTGCTAGCAGAGGGACAGGGTGGAAC. Translated: CASRGTGWN. The whole CDR3 sequence reads CASRGTGWNTLYF.

As regards this clone: The gene names here belong to mouse. The read is 4 residues too short to cover the CDR3 end, so that end is filled in from the germline J gene. The rearrangement links TRBV1 to TRBJ2-1; 11 nucleotides match TRBD2. This CDR3 comprises 17 residues. J gave up 0 bases and V 1 base, and 2 bases lay outside the gene matches. Germline loops: CDR1 NSQYPW, CDR2 LRSPGD (reference sequence). CDR3 DNA (partial): TGCACCTGCAGTGCAGGGGGACTGGGGGTTAACTATGCT. Translated: CTCSAGGLGVNYA. The full CDR3 protein is CTCSAGGLGVNYAEQFF. The entire variable domain, with the rest obtained from reference TRBV1 and TRBJ2-1, is as follows: VTLLEQNPRWRLVPRGQAVNLRCILKNSQYPWMSWYQQDLQKQLQWLFTLRSPGDKEVKSLPGADYLATRVTDTELRLQVANMSQGRTLYCTCSAGGLGVNYAEQFFGPGTRLTVL.

On this clone: Gene names denote mouse genes. The same CDR3 arises from other DNA sequences in this sample as well. CDR3 DNA, as far as it was read: TGTGCCTGGAGTCTTCAGACTGGGGGATAT. It is translated as CAWSLQTGGY. The CDR3 reads in full as CAWSLQTGGYEQYF. The chain has TRBV31 and TRBJ2-7; 9 bases agree with TRBD2. The CDR3 end is not reached by the read, which stops 4 residues before it; the germline J gene fills it in. The CDR3 loop spans 14 amino acids. CDR1 and CDR2 (germline): GKSSPN, SITVG.

Notes on this clone: Gene labels here are mouse ones. The sequenced fragment ends 4 residues before the CDR3 boundary, so the rest is inferred from the germline J gene. J is TRBJ1-1 and V is TRBV13-3; 10 bases are shared with TRBD1. The CDR3 contains 15 residues. Unmatched junction bases numbered 3, after V lost 1 base and J lost 3 bases. The V gene's germline CDR1 is NNHDY and CDR2 SYVADS. This CDR3 is CASSDSGQGYTEVFF. Partial CDR3 DNA: TGTGCCAGCAGTGATTCGGGACAGGGGTACACA.

In its sample, this clone was seen a few times. Mouse germline and gene names are used. The part of the CDR3 DNA that was read is TGTGCCAGCAGCCAAGTAACAGGGAGCAAAGAC. Its protein product is CASSQVTGSKD. The CDR3 as a whole reads CASSQVTGSKDTQYF. The chain combines TRBV5 with TRBJ2-5; D might be TRBD1 (6 bases). The read gets to within 4 residues of the CDR3 end, and the germline J gene fills in the rest. The germline V gene has CDR1 LGHNA and CDR2 YNLKQL (reference sequence). The CDR3 spans 15 residues.

A word on this clone: The genes are named according to mouse. The read terminates 4 residues before the CDR3 end, so the remaining end is supplied by the germline J gene. Different DNA sequences within this sample yield the same CDR3. The genes are TRBV13-1 and TRBJ2-7; 7 nucleotides match TRBD1. This CDR3 is built from 14 residues. V dropped 2 bases and J dropped 0; count of bases not matched to a gene: 2. Germline V CDR1 and CDR2: NSHNY, SYGAGN. CDR3 DNA, as far as it was read: TGTGCCAGCAGTGAAACAGGGGTCTCCTAT. It translates to CASSETGVSY. The CDR3 as a whole reads CASSETGVSYEQYF.

To note about this clone: The gene names given are mouse names. The read comes to an end 4 residues before the CDR3 does, leaving the germline J gene to fill in the end. Within the sample, other DNA sequences also encode this same CDR3. The chain uses TRBV13-1 and TRBJ2-4; maybe TRBD1 (5 bases). The germline V gene encodes CDR1 NSHNY and CDR2 SYGAGN. This CDR3 has 14 residues. The V end was cut by 2 bases, the J end by 0 bases, with 7 bases between. This chain's CDR3 is CASSEDSSQNTLYF. CDR3 DNA (partial): TGTGCCAGCAGTGAAGACAGTAGTCAAAAC.